The rows below give T cell receptor beta chains drawn from one sample of a study of cytomegalovirus exposure and HLA in healthy donors. Profiling relied on immunoSEQ multiplex PCR, and the TCRdb table lists in-frame clones only, not all of them. In the table there are 250,000 to 350,000 clones, 70% to 90% of which are singletons. The sequenced sample consisted of PBMCs. Receptors were obtained from a man under 40 in good health and CMV-seronegative. CDR3s include the opening cysteine and the closing phenylalanine or tryptophan. The D gene is left open where the match is weak. Clone sizes are given selectively: once, few, many, or a class where the clone is expanded.

V,J,size,D,DNA,CDR3
TRBV19,TRBJ2-7,-,TRBD1,TGTGCCAGTAGGACAGGGAACGAGCAGTACTTC,CASRTGNEQYF
TRBV11-2,TRBJ1-2,-,-,TGTGCCAGCAGCTTAGATAGGGGGACCCATGGCTACACCTTC,CASSLDRGTHGYTF
TRBV28,TRBJ2-7,-,TRBD1,TGTGCCAGCGGCAAGGGGGACAGTTACGAGCAGTACTTC,CASGKGDSYEQYF
TRBV4-1,TRBJ2-7,-,TRBD1,TGCGCCAGCAGCTTACAGGGGGGCTACGAGCAGTACTTC,CASSLQGGYEQYF
TRBV9,TRBJ2-1,-,TRBD2,TGTGCCAGCAGCGTCCCCCTTTACGCTAGCGGGGTCGACAATGAGCAGTTCTTC,CASSVPLYASGVDNEQFF
TRBV12-5,TRBJ1-3,-,TRBD1,TGTGCTAGTGGTTGGACAGGGGGTTTAAACACCATATATTTT,CASGWTGGLNTIYF
TRBV7-6,TRBJ2-5,-,TRBD1,TGTGCCAGCAGCTCTAGGGACAGAAAAGAGACCCAGTACTTC,CASSSRDRKETQYF
TRBV7-2,TRBJ2-3,-,-,TGTGCCAGCAGCTCCAAAGCTTTAACCAGCACAGATACGCAGTATTTT,CASSSKALTSTDTQYF
TRBV5-1,TRBJ2-7,-,-,TGCGCCAGCAGCCCGGAGGGGGGGCGCGAGCAGTACTTC,CASSPEGGREQYF
TRBV7-2,TRBJ2-6,-,-,TGTGCCAGCAGCCTAGAGGGGATCGCGGGGGCCAACGTCCTGACTTTC,CASSLEGIAGANVLTF
TRBV18,TRBJ2-5,once,TRBD1,TGTGCCAGCTCACCCGGGACAGGGCCAGAGACCCAGTACTTC,CASSPGTGPETQYF
TRBV7-9,TRBJ2-1,-,TRBD2,TGTGCCAGCAGCCCAGCTACGGGGGGGTATCATGAGCAGTTCTTC,CASSPATGGYHEQFF
TRBV5-1,TRBJ1-1,-,TRBD1,TGCGCCAGCAGCTTGGAGACAGGGGTTGGTACTGAAGCTTTCTTT,CASSLETGVGTEAFF
TRBV5-6,TRBJ2-7,-,-,TGTGCCAGCAGCGGACTGCCCAGCTCCTACGAGCAGTACTTC,CASSGLPSSYEQYF
TRBV20-1,TRBJ2-5,-,-,TGCAGTGCCCCTTGGTTCGGGACCCAGTACTTC,CSAPWFGTQYF
TRBV7-9,TRBJ2-5,few,TRBD2,TGTGCCAGCAGCTTAGGGACTAGACAAGAGACCCAGTACTTC,CASSLGTRQETQYF
TRBV27,TRBJ2-1,-,TRBD2,TGTGCCAGCAGTTTATCCTCCGGACTAGGATTCGATGAGCAGTTCTTC,CASSLSSGLGFDEQFF
TRBV12-5,TRBJ1-1,-,-,TGTGCTAGTGGGTCCAGACCGCTAGACACTGAAGCTTTCTTT,CASGSRPLDTEAFF
TRBV27,TRBJ2-6,-,-,TGTGCCAGCAGTTTAGGGTACAGCTCTGGGGCCAACGTCCTGACTTTC,CASSLGYSSGANVLTF
TRBV4-1,TRBJ1-5,-,TRBD1,TGCGCCAGCAGCCAAGACGCGATCGGGACAGGGAATAATCAGCCCCAGCATTTT,CASSQDAIGTGNNQPQHF
TRBV6-6,TRBJ2-7,-,-,TGTGCCAGCAGTTACAGCCCAGGGCCCTCCTACGAGCAGTACTTC,CASSYSPGPSYEQYF
TRBV5-4,TRBJ1-1,-,-,TGTGCCAGCAGCCCCGAAACGGGTTTTCGGAACACTGAAGCTTTCTTT,CASSPETGFRNTEAFF
TRBV7-9,TRBJ2-1,-,-,TGTGCCAGCAACCAACGGGACACCAACAATGAGCAGTTCTTC,CASNQRDTNNEQFF
TRBV5-1,TRBJ1-1,-,TRBD1,TGCGCCAGCGGAAAGACAGGGTTGAACACTGAAGCTTTCTTT,CASGKTGLNTEAFF
TRBV4-1,TRBJ2-2,-,-,TGCGCCAGCAGCCAGACCACAGGGGACTACACCGGGGAGCTGTTTTTT,CASSQTTGDYTGELFF
TRBV7-9,TRBJ2-7,-,-,TGTGCCAGCACCGGGGGTGCGGGCCCTCCCTACGAGCAGTACTTC,CASTGGAGPPYEQYF
TRBV9,TRBJ2-7,-,-,TGTGCCAGCAGCGCCGGCGGGGCTGGCTACGAGCAGTACTTC,CASSAGGAGYEQYF
TRBV29-1,TRBJ2-1,-,TRBD2,TGCAGCGTGGTCAGAGTGACTAGCGGGGGTGAGCAGTTCTTC,CSVVRVTSGGEQFF
TRBV27,TRBJ1-1,-,-,TGTGCCAGCAATAAGATTGGAGCGCTTGAAGCTTTCTTT,CASNKIGALEAFF
TRBV11-2,TRBJ2-5,-,-,TGTGCCAGCAGCTTAAGAAGCGGCCTTCAAGAGACCCAGTACTTC,CASSLRSGLQETQYF
TRBV27,TRBJ2-1,-,TRBD2,TGTGCCAGCGCCAGACTAGCGGGGACTTCCAGCTCCTACAATGAGCAGTTCTTC,CASARLAGTSSSYNEQFF
TRBV6-1,TRBJ2-1,once,-,TGTGCCAGCAGTGATTGGAGGGGGCTGGGGAATGAGCAGTTCTTC,CASSDWRGLGNEQFF
TRBV4-2,TRBJ2-7,-,-,TGTGCCAGCAGCAATAACAGGGCCCCCTACGAGCAGTACTTC,CASSNNRAPYEQYF
TRBV19,TRBJ1-2,-,TRBD1,TGTGCCAGTAGTATACAGGGGGCGCGGAGGTTAAGCTCTGGCTACACCTTC,CASSIQGARRLSSGYTF
TRBV7-2,TRBJ1-4,-,-,TGTGCCAGCAGCTTATTGGCGGGTAATGAAAAACTGTTTTTT,CASSLLAGNEKLFF
TRBV28,TRBJ2-3,-,TRBD2,TGTGCCAGCAGTTTACTAGCGGGGGCCCGGGATACGCAGTATTTT,CASSLLAGARDTQYF
TRBV10-3,TRBJ2-2,-,-,TGTGCCATCCGAGAGTTTAGAGGGTCTGAGGTCACCGGGGAGCTGTTTTTT,CAIREFRGSEVTGELFF
TRBV6-6,TRBJ1-5,-,-,TGTGCCAGCACCGTGACAGTTTTTCAGCCCCAGCATTTT,CASTVTVFQPQHF
TRBV6-5,TRBJ1-6,-,-,TGTGCCAGCAGTTACTCTGGCGGGCCGGTAATTTCACCCCTCCACTTT,CASSYSGGPVISPLHF
TRBV4-3,TRBJ2-5,-,TRBD2,TGCGCCAGCAGCCACCCCGGCGTTAGCGGGGGGGAGACCCAGTACTTC,CASSHPGVSGGETQYF
TRBV4-3,TRBJ2-1,-,TRBD1,TGCGCCAGCAGCCATTTGACAGGGTGGGATGAGCAGTTCTTC,CASSHLTGWDEQFF
TRBV6-1,TRBJ1-6,-,TRBD1,TGTGCCACCGAGAGATCCGGGACAGAGAATTCACCCCTCCACTTT,CATERSGTENSPLHF
TRBV9,TRBJ2-5,-,TRBD1,TGTGCCAGCAGCTCGCGAACAGGGGACCAAGAGACCCAGTACTTC,CASSSRTGDQETQYF
TRBV6-1,TRBJ2-7,-,TRBD1,TGTGCTGCAAATTTGGACAGGGGTTACGAGCAGTACTTC,CAANLDRGYEQYF
TRBV6-1,TRBJ1-1,-,-,TGTGCCAGCAGGGGGGGGAACACTGAAGCTTTCTTT,CASRGGNTEAFF
TRBV29-1,TRBJ1-2,-,-,TGCAGCGTTGAGAAAGGAGGCAGGAGGCGATCTAACTATGGCTACACCTTC,CSVEKGGRRRSNYGYTF
TRBV13,TRBJ2-7,-,TRBD2,TGTGCCAGCAGGATGCCTAGCGGGGTTTTACAGTACTTC,CASRMPSGVLQYF
TRBV7-2,TRBJ2-7,-,-,TGTGCCAGCAGCTTATCTAGGAGCTCCTACGAGCAGTACTTC,CASSLSRSSYEQYF
TRBV7-9,TRBJ2-1,-,TRBD2,TGTGCCAGCAGCTTAGGATCTAGCGGGGGGCTCAATGAGCAGTTCTTC,CASSLGSSGGLNEQFF
TRBV11-2,TRBJ1-3,-,TRBD1,TGTGCCAGCAGCCATGGGACAGGGGGCGGTGGAAACACCATATATTTT,CASSHGTGGGGNTIYF
TRBV5-7,TRBJ2-1,-,-,TGTGCCAGCAGCTTGTCGCGGAGCTCCTACAATGAGCAGTTCTTC,CASSLSRSSYNEQFF
TRBV7-9,TRBJ1-1,few,-,TGTGCCAGCAGCTTAGCCGGGACAGAAGCTTTCTTT,CASSLAGTEAFF
TRBV10-1,TRBJ2-3,once,TRBD1,TGCGCCAGCGAAGGGGGCCCCCACGATACGCAGTATTTT,CASEGGPHDTQYF
TRBV5-5,TRBJ2-2,-,-,TGTGCCAGCAGCTTGGCTGTGACAGCGAACACCGGGGAGCTGTTTTTT,CASSLAVTANTGELFF
TRBV7-2,TRBJ1-2,-,TRBD1,TGTGCCAGCAGCATAGGACAGGGGGCGGGTGGCTACACCTTC,CASSIGQGAGGYTF
TRBV5-6,TRBJ1-5,-,TRBD1,TGTGCCAGCAGCGCAGGGACAGGGTGGCAGCCCCAGCATTTT,CASSAGTGWQPQHF
TRBV5-1,TRBJ2-2,-,TRBD2,TGCGCCAGCAGCTCGGGACTAGCGGGGGTCTCCGGGGAGCTGTTTTTT,CASSSGLAGVSGELFF
TRBV6-4,TRBJ2-3,-,-,TGTGCCAGCGGACAAGGCAGCACAGATACGCAGTATTTT,CASGQGSTDTQYF
TRBV5-1,TRBJ2-7,-,TRBD1,TGCGCCAGCAGCCGAGGACAGGGGGGTTACGAGCAGTACTTC,CASSRGQGGYEQYF